This TCR beta chain was sequenced in a study of cytomegalovirus exposure and HLA in healthy donors. V lost 0 bases and J lost 0, with 14 bases in between. Germline loops: CDR1 MNHNS, CDR2 SASEGT. The CDR3 has 17 amino acids. Repertoires were generated with immunoSEQ multiplex PCR, while TCRdb's copy carries only in-frame clones and drops some. Of 250,000 to 400,000 clones listed, roughly 87% are singletons. Study-wide results and caveats: Through in vitro validation, three CMV-associated chains were shown to be specific for CMV antigens.

Points on this clone: No antigen is known for it.

The genes are TRBV6-1 and TRBJ1-1; D might be TRBD1 (6 bases). The sequencing sample was made of PBMCs. This TCR was recovered from a man between 25 and 39 years old in good health and CMV-seronegative. The CDR3, as DNA: TGTGCCAGCAGTGAAGCGAATGCAGGGGAGTTGAACACTGAAGCTTTCTTT. Translation gives CASSEANAGELNTEAFF.